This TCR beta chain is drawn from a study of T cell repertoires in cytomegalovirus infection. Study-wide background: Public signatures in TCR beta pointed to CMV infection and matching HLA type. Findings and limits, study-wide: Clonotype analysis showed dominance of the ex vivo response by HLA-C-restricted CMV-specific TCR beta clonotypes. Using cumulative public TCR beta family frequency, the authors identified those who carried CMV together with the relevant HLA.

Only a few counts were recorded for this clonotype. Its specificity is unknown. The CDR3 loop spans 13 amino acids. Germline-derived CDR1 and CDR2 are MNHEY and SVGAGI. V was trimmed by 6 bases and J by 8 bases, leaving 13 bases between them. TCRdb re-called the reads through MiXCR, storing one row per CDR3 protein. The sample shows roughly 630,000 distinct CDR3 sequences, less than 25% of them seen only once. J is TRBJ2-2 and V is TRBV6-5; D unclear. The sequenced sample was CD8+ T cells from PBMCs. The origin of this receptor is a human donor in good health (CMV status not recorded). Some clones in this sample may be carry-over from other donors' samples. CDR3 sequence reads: CASRVTGTGELFF. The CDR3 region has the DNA TGTGCCAGCAGGGTGACCGGCACGGGGGAGCTGTTTTTT.